The 16 T cell receptor beta chains reported below all come from one sample, sequenced in a study of cytomegalovirus exposure and HLA in healthy donors. Measured with immunoSEQ multiplex PCR; TCRdb has only the in-frame clones, and not every one. Counted here are about 200,000 clones, around nine tenths occurring once; the ten biggest clones make up approximately 2%. Sequencing was performed on PBMCs. The receptors here all came from a woman aged 18-29 years in good health and CMV-seropositive.

This chain links TRBV19 with TRBJ2-3, with 10 bases matching TRBD1. Germline-derived CDR1 and CDR2 are LNHDA and SQIVND (reference sequence). This CDR3 is 14 amino acids long. J lost 7 bases, V lost 5 bases, and 6 bases had no gene match. CDR3 region: CASSSGTGVNTQYF. CDR3 DNA: TGTGCCAGTAGTTCCGGGACAGGGGTAAATACGCAGTATTTT.

The J gene is TRBJ1-1, the V gene TRBV6-6, with 9 bases lining up with TRBD1. Germline lookup yields CDR1 MNHNY and CDR2 SVGAGI (reference sequence). With 2 bases clipped from V and 11 bases from J, the junction kept 9 bases outside the gene matches. The CDR3 runs 14 residues. CDR3: CASSYGGTGRDAFF. In DNA, the CDR3 is TGTGCCAGCAGTTACGGCGGGACAGGGAGGGATGCTTTCTTT.

The CDR3 here is CASSFPSLSFYNEQFF. Here the CDR3 DNA reads TGCGCCAGCAGCTTCCCGAGCTTATCTTTCTACAATGAGCAGTTCTTC. The chain recombines TRBV5-1 with TRBJ2-1; no reliable D call. Between the trimmed V and J ends, which lost 2 bases and 3 bases, there was a span of 15 bases. The CDR3 loop spans 16 amino acids. Per the germline V gene, CDR1 is SGHRS and CDR2 is YFSETQ.

This chain joins TRBV2 and TRBJ1-4, with 8 bases identical to TRBD1. CDR3 size: 14 residues. Germline trimming cut 6 bases from V and 7 bases from J; bases unmatched to any gene: 7. Per the germline V gene, CDR1 is SNHLY and CDR2 is FYNNEI. CDR3 protein: CASSPDRGGEKLFF. The CDR3 DNA follows: TGTGCCAGCAGCCCCGACAGGGGCGGTGAAAAACTGTTTTTT. The full variable domain, rest sourced from reference TRBV2 and TRBJ1-4, is EPEVTQTPSHQVTQMGQEVILRCVPISNHLYFYWYRQILGQKVEFLVSFYNNEISEKSEIFDDQFSVERPDGSNFTLKIRSTKLEDSAMYFCASSPDRGGEKLFFGSGTQLSVL.

The V gene is TRBV30, the J gene TRBJ2-1, with D perhaps matching TRBD2 (5 bases). The V and J ends lost 0 bases and 0 bases respectively, with 9 bases between them. The CDR3 length is 15 residues. Germline values: CDR1 GTSNPN, CDR2 SVGIG (reference sequence). The CDR3 spells CAWSVGLSSYNEQFF. CDR3 DNA: TGTGCCTGGAGTGTAGGACTTAGCTCCTACAATGAGCAGTTCTTC. Variable domain in full (rest from reference TRBV30 and TRBJ2-1): SQTIHQWPATLVQPVGSPLSLECTVEGTSNPNLYWYRQAAGRGLQLLFYSVGIGQISSEVPQNLSASRPQDRQFILSSKKLLLSDSGFYLCAWSVGLSSYNEQFFGPGTRLTVL.

The chain recombines TRBV7-8 with TRBJ2-1, with 11 nucleotides matching TRBD2. The length of the CDR3 is 15 residues. In germline, CDR1 is SGHVS, CDR2 FQNEAQ. The V and J ends lost 5 bases and 9 bases, in that order; junction bases with no gene match: 9. CDR3 DNA: TGTGCCAGCAGCGGACTTAGCGGGAGGGTTGGTGAGCAGTTCTTC. It encodes CASSGLSGRVGEQFF. Looking up the rest from reference TRBV7-8 and TRBJ2-1 gives the full variable domain: GAGVSQSPRYKVAKRGQDVALRCDPISGHVSLFWYQQALGQGPEFLTYFQNEAQLDKSGLPSDRFFAERPEGSVSTLKIQRTQQEDSAVYLCASSGLSGRVGEQFFGPGTRLTVL.

This sequence joins TRBV27 and TRBJ2-1, with 9 nucleotides matching TRBD1. V dropped 2 bases and J dropped 1; count of bases not matched to a gene: 9. Per the germline V gene, CDR1 is MNHEY and CDR2 is SMNVEV (reference sequence). This CDR3 spans 18 amino acids. This chain's CDR3 is CASSLPKTGGLSYNEQFF. Written as DNA, the CDR3 is TGTGCCAGCAGTTTACCCAAAACAGGGGGCCTGTCCTACAATGAGCAGTTCTTC.

V is TRBV29-1 and J is TRBJ2-6; tentatively, D is TRBD1 (5 bases). This CDR3 spans 15 amino acids. With 5 bases removed from V and 0 bases from J, the gap between germline ends came to 11 bases. Germline V gives CDR1 SQVTM, CDR2 ANQGSEA. CDR3 sequence: CSVTDSYSGANVLTF. The CDR3 DNA reads TGCAGCGTTACCGACAGTTACTCTGGGGCCAACGTCCTGACTTTC.

The rearrangement links TRBV5-5 to TRBJ2-4; a possible D gene is TRBD2 (6 bases). The CDR3 is made up of 17 amino acids. In germline, CDR1 is SGHKS, CDR2 YYEKEE (reference sequence). Trimming took off 4 bases at V and 1 base at J, with 18 bases between the two ends. CDR3 protein: CASSGGVWERAKNIQYF. The CDR3 DNA reads TGTGCCAGCAGCGGAGGGGTATGGGAGAGGGCCAAAAACATTCAGTACTTC. Looking up the rest from reference TRBV5-5 and TRBJ2-4 gives the full variable domain: DAGVTQSPTHLIKTRGQQVTLRCSPISGHKSVSWYQQVLGQGPQFIFQYYEKEERGRGNFPDRFSARQFPNYSSELNVNALLLGDSALYLCASSGGVWERAKNIQYFGAGTRLSVL.

The chain combines TRBV10-3 with TRBJ2-3; weak D call: TRBD1 (6 bases). Germline V gene data show CDR1 as ENHRY and CDR2 as SYGVKD. The length of the CDR3 is 14 residues. Trimming shortened V by 6 bases and J by 2 bases, and 12 bases separated the two germline ends. In DNA, the CDR3 is TGTGCCATCAGATCCGGGACAATCACAGATACGCAGTATTTT. It codes for CAIRSGTITDTQYF.

This chain connects TRBV4-1 to TRBJ2-2; 11 bases map to TRBD1. V lost 2 bases to trimming and J lost 5 bases; unmatched junction nucleotides: 7. CDR1 is MGHRA, CDR2 YSYEKL, per germline. CDR3 length: 17 residues. CDR3 amino acids: CASSQRTGGTMTGELFF. The CDR3 DNA reads as TGCGCCAGCAGCCAACGGACAGGGGGCACAATGACCGGGGAGCTGTTTTTT.

The rearrangement uses TRBV28 and TRBJ2-2; 7 positions match TRBD2. Germline CDR1 is MDHEN and CDR2 is SYDVKM. With 7 bases clipped from V and 5 bases from J, the junction kept 16 bases outside the gene matches. The CDR3 runs to 17 residues. The DNA of the CDR3 is TGTGCCAGCACCTTGGCGGGGGAGGGGACGGGGACCGGGGAGCTGTTTTTT. It translates to CASTLAGEGTGTGELFF.

V and J are TRBV7-9 and TRBJ2-7; 9 bases match TRBD1. This CDR3 comprises 16 residues. V was clipped by 5 bases and J by 2 bases; unmatched bases: 10. Germline-derived CDR1 and CDR2 are SEHNR and FQNEAQ (reference sequence). The CDR3 reads CASSPRDRVRTYEQYF. In nucleotides, the CDR3 is TGTGCCAGCAGCCCTCGGGACAGGGTGAGAACCTACGAGCAGTACTTC.

This clone was seen only once. This CDR3 reads CASSRQGGGTEAFF. The CDR3 DNA reads TGCGCCAGCAGCCGACAGGGAGGTGGAACTGAAGCTTTCTTT. This rearrangement joins TRBV5-1 to TRBJ1-1, with TRBD1 identical over 7 bases. Per germline, CDR1 SGHRS and CDR2 YFSETQ. With V trimmed by 4 bases and J by 5 bases, 8 bases remained unmatched. CDR3 size: 14 residues.

Only one count was recorded for this clone. The V gene is TRBV2, the J gene TRBJ1-4; 7 bases match TRBD1. The V gene's germline CDR1 is SNHLY and CDR2 FYNNEI. The length of the CDR3 is 14 residues. The junction had 9 bases not matched to a gene; V was cut back by 6 bases and J by 8 bases. The DNA for the CDR3 is TGTGCCAGCAGAGACAGGGTCCTAGCAGAAAAACTGTTTTTT. Its protein product is CASRDRVLAEKLFF.

V gene TRBV19 combines with J gene TRBJ1-1, with TRBD1 as a possible D gene (5 bases). CDR1 is LNHDA and CDR2 is SQIVND in the germline V gene (reference sequence). Trimming stripped 7 bases from V and 4 bases from J, with 19 bases between. This CDR3 comprises 15 residues. The CDR3 DNA reads TGTGCCAGTATCCGAAGTCGGGGCGGGGGCACTGAAGCTTTCTTT. This translates into CASIRSRGGGTEAFF.